This TCR beta chain was documented in a study of blood T cells in healthy people across ages. CDR3 length: 13 residues. Germline lookup yields CDR1 SGHRS and CDR2 YFSETQ. A second PCR, run for roughly 7 to 12 cycles, used a sample-barcoded 5' primer plus a J-beta primer mix. TCRdb used MiXCR to reprocess the 5' RACE reads, holding one entry per CDR3 protein. The profile shows roughly 1,100,000 distinct CDR3 sequences, 20% to 25% of them singletons. This clonotype came up a few times. These same data were also listed under a study on T cells of mothers and their children.

This chain connects TRBV5-1 to TRBJ2-1; 10 bases agree with TRBD1. The last part of the DNA fits TRBJ2-7 better; the J call may be wrong. This receptor was identified in a girl aged 2 to 10 in good health. Specimen: blood. The CDR3 nucleotides read TGCGCCAGCAAGGGACAGGGGTTTTACGAGCAGTACTTC. Translating gives CASKGQGFYEQYF.